This TCR beta chain was captured by sequencing in a study of shared clonotypes between healthy human individuals. V lost 3 bases and J lost 4, with 14 bases in between. The CDR3 totals 14 residues. CDR1 is SQVTM, CDR2 ANQGSEA, per germline. As for this clone: Its target is unknown.

General study findings and limits: Only a few donors were included, so the genetic and exposure-history diversity represented was limited.

The repertoire was sequenced with immunoSEQ multiplex PCR; TCRdb's copy has only in-frame clones and lacks some. The data show approximately 470,000 clones, with 78% seen just once and 9.5% to 15% held by the top ten. This chain connects TRBV29-1 to TRBJ2-3; tentative D call: TRBD2 (6 bases). The sequenced sample was PBMCs. This receptor was identified in a middle-aged woman in good health. Some clones in this sample may be carry-over from other donors' samples. The CDR3: CSVDNGRVSDTQYF. As DNA, the CDR3 is TGCAGCGTTGACAACGGGAGAGTCTCAGATACGCAGTATTTT.